The clone carrying this T cell receptor (beta chain) was observed at least ten times. Its antigen is still unknown. Per the germline V gene, CDR1 is SGHTA and CDR2 is FQGNSA. V was pared by 5 bases and J by 10 bases, with 10 bases between. This CDR3 comprises 11 residues. For TCR beta, libraries came from iRepertoire HTBI primers and Arm-PCR of CDR3 regions. TCRdb passed the multiplex PCR reads through MiXCR, listing each CDR3 protein once. The table shows approximately 210,000 distinct CDR3 sequences, with about a sixth occurring only once. These data belong to a study of regulatory T cells in long-lasting Graves disease. Study-wide findings and caveats: Among the persistent patients, fewer than 3,500 public clonotypes were shared, more than the approximately 1,000 shared among new patients. Possibly, too few samples lowered accuracy. Persistent cases favored TRBV28, TRBJ1-2 and TRBJ2-5.

Specified time point: newly diagnosed GD, antithyroid drugs for less than 3 months. Extracted PBMC RNA gave rise to the TCR library. The sample here was peripheral blood mononuclear cells (PBMCs), taken at new diagnosis, from a patient treated with antithyroid drugs. This clonotype originated in a female donor with Graves disease. The chain links TRBV7-2 to TRBJ2-3; D gene ambiguous. The chain's CDR3 is CASSPLRAQYF. The DNA of the CDR3 is TGTGCCAGCAGCCCTCTAAGGGCGCAGTATTTT.